Listed below are T cell receptor beta chains from one sample, sequenced in a study of immune heterogeneity within non-small cell lung tumors. From the multiplex PCR reads, TCRdb called clonotypes with MiXCR, one entry per CDR3 protein. The sample includes about 2,600 distinct CDR3 sequences, about 20% of them seen just once. Sequenced: lung tumor tissue. These receptors came from a woman aged 45-59 years with non-small cell lung cancer. CDR3s include the opening cysteine and the closing phenylalanine or tryptophan. The order of the fields is CDR3 length, D gene, clone size, V gene, J gene, CDR3 protein, CDR3 DNA. The D gene is left open where the match is weak. Size is omitted from some rows. Given values are once, few, many or a class for expanded clones.

length: 15
D: NA
size: medium-sized
V: TRBV7-2
J: TRBJ2-3
CDR3: CASSLAPLNADTQYF
DNA: TGTGCCAGCAGCTTAGCGCCACTGAACGCCGATACGCAGTATTTT

length: 14
D: NA
size: NA
V: TRBV5-1
J: TRBJ2-2
CDR3: CANSRTGEVGELFF
DNA: TGCGCCAACAGTCGGACGGGAGAAGTCGGGGAGCTGTTTTTT

length: 15
D: NA
size: few
V: TRBV7-2
J: TRBJ2-5
CDR3: CASSYAPGAGETQYF
DNA: TGTGCCAGCAGTTACGCCCCGGGGGCGGGGGAGACCCAGTACTTC

length: 15
D: NA
size: NA
V: TRBV11-1
J: TRBJ2-7
CDR3: CASSPSGQGSYAQCF
DNA: TGTGCCAGCAGCCCATCAGGCCAGGGGAGCTACGCGCAGTGCTTC

length: 16
D: NA
size: NA
V: TRBV15
J: TRBJ1-4
CDR3: CATSGAQGSTNEELFF
DNA: TGTGCCACCAGCGGAGCGCAGGGATCAACTAATGAAGAACTGTTTTTT

length: 13
D: NA
size: medium-sized
V: TRBV10-3
J: TRBJ2-3
CDR3: CASGGGFMGTQYF
DNA: TGTGCCTCGGGGGGCGGCTTTATGGGTACGCAGTATTTT

length: 16
D: TRBD1
size: medium-sized
V: TRBV6-1
J: TRBJ2-7
CDR3: CASSRLPTGFSYEQYF
DNA: TGTGCCAGCAGCCGCCTTCCGACAGGGTTCTCCTACGAGCAGTACTTC

length: 14
D: NA
size: medium-sized
V: TRBV20-1
J: TRBJ2-5
CDR3: CSARDGTGQETQYF
DNA: TGCAGTGCTAGAGACGGGACTGGGCAAGAGACCCAGTACTTC

length: 15
D: NA
size: NA
V: TRBV6-1
J: TRBJ1-6
CDR3: CASSLERGPNSPLHF
DNA: TGTGCCAGCAGTCTAGAGAGGGGTCCCAATTCACCCCTCCACTTT

length: 10
D: NA
size: large
V: TRBV28
J: TRBJ2-7
CDR3: CASSGYEQYF
DNA: TGTGCCAGCAGTGGCTACGAGCAGTACTTC

length: 15
D: TRBD1
size: medium-sized
V: TRBV7-2
J: TRBJ2-7
CDR3: CASSIPGTGRSEQYF
DNA: TGTGCCAGCAGCATTCCCGGGACAGGGAGGTCCGAGCAGTACTTC

length: 14
D: NA
size: medium-sized
V: TRBV28
J: TRBJ2-1
CDR3: CASSRVGSYNEQFF
DNA: TGTGCCAGCAGCCGAGTCGGATCCTACAATGAGCAGTTCTTC

length: 12
D: TRBD2
size: medium-sized
V: TRBV29-1
J: TRBJ2-3
CDR3: CTSGGHTDTQYF
DNA: TGCACCTCGGGGGGGCACACAGATACGCAGTATTTT